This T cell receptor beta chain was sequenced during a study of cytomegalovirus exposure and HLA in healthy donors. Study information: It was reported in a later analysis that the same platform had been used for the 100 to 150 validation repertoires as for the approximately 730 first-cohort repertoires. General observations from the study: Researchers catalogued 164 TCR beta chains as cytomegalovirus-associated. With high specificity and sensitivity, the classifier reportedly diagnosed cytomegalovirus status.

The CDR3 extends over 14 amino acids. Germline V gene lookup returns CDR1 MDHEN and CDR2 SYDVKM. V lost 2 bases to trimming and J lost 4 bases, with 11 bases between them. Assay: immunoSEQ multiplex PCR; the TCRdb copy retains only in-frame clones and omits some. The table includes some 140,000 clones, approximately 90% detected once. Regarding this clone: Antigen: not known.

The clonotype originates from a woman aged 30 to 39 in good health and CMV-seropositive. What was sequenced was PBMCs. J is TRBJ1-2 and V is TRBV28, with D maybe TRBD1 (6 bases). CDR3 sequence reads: CASSLSTGTYGYTF. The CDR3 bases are TGTGCCAGCAGTTTAAGTACAGGGACCTATGGCTACACCTTC.